This T cell receptor beta chain was retrieved from a study of shared clonotypes between healthy human individuals. Assay: immunoSEQ multiplex PCR; the TCRdb copy retains only in-frame clones and omits some. The repertoire holds a few million clones, with over 85% as singletons. Healthy HIV-negative adults without recent acute infections or vaccinations served as donors. Germline V gene lookup returns CDR1 MNHEY and CDR2 SVGAGI. The CDR3 has 16 residues. Trimming took 0 bases from V and 1 from J; bases not matched to a gene: 4. The receptor was isolated from a man between 18 and 35 years old in good health. Some clones in this sample may be carry-over from other donors' samples. The sample consisted of naive CD4+ T cells from PBMCs. Sample subset: CD45RA+ positively selected. The chain employs TRBV6-5 and TRBJ2-5; TRBD2 aligns across 8 bases. The CDR3 DNA reads as TGTGCCAGCAGTTACTCTGTAGCGGGGTTCCAAGAGACCCAGTACTTC. Translation gives CASSYSVAGFQETQYF.